These T cell receptor beta chains were read from a single sample in a study of shared clonotypes between healthy human individuals. Method: immunoSEQ multiplex PCR; TCRdb's copy keeps in-frame clones and lacks some. The repertoire has about 2 million clones, over 85% of them found once; the top ten carry approximately 1%. The sample was naive CD8+ T cells sorted from blood. The origin of the receptors is a man younger than 30 in good health. Each CDR3 is given without its conserved first and last residue. Size is omitted from some rows. Given values are once, few, many or a class for expanded clones.

CDR3aa,j_gene,v_gene,abundance
ASSITGGDTQY,TRBJ2-3,TRBV7-8,NA
ASSSTGDWDEKLF,TRBJ1-4,TRBV7-8,NA
ATTEGGVTNEKLF,TRBJ1-4,TRBV6-1,NA
ASSAHPQGPLGEQF,TRBJ2-1,TRBV27,NA
ASRLRVDYFREQY,TRBJ2-7,TRBV6-1,NA
ASSLVVGQGDEQY,TRBJ2-7,TRBV7-9,NA
ASSSPSSSSYEQY,TRBJ2-7,TRBV7-9,NA
ASSEILRAQHVTDTQY,TRBJ2-3,TRBV2,NA
ASSLSRTGIEKLF,TRBJ1-4,TRBV27,few
ASSWRNVTQY,TRBJ2-3,TRBV6-5,NA
ASSAGTGDYNQPQH,TRBJ1-5,TRBV7-6,NA
ASSLQGAREPQH,TRBJ1-5,TRBV27,NA
ASSQDGHDSSTEAF,TRBJ1-1,TRBV4-2,NA
ATNSGRGETEAF,TRBJ1-1,TRBV15,NA